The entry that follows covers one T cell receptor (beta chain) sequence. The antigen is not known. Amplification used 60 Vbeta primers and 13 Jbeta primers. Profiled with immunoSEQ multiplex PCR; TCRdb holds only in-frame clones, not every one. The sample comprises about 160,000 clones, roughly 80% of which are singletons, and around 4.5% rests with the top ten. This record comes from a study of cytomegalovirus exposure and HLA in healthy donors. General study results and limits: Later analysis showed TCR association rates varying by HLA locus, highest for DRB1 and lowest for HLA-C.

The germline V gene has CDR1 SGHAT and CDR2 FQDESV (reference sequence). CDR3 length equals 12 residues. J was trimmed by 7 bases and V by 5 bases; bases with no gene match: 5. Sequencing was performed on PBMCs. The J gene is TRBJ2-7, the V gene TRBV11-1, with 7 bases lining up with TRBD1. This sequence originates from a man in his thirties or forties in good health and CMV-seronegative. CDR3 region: CASSLTGVEQYF. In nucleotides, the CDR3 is TGTGCCAGCAGCCTAACAGGGGTTGAGCAGTACTTC.